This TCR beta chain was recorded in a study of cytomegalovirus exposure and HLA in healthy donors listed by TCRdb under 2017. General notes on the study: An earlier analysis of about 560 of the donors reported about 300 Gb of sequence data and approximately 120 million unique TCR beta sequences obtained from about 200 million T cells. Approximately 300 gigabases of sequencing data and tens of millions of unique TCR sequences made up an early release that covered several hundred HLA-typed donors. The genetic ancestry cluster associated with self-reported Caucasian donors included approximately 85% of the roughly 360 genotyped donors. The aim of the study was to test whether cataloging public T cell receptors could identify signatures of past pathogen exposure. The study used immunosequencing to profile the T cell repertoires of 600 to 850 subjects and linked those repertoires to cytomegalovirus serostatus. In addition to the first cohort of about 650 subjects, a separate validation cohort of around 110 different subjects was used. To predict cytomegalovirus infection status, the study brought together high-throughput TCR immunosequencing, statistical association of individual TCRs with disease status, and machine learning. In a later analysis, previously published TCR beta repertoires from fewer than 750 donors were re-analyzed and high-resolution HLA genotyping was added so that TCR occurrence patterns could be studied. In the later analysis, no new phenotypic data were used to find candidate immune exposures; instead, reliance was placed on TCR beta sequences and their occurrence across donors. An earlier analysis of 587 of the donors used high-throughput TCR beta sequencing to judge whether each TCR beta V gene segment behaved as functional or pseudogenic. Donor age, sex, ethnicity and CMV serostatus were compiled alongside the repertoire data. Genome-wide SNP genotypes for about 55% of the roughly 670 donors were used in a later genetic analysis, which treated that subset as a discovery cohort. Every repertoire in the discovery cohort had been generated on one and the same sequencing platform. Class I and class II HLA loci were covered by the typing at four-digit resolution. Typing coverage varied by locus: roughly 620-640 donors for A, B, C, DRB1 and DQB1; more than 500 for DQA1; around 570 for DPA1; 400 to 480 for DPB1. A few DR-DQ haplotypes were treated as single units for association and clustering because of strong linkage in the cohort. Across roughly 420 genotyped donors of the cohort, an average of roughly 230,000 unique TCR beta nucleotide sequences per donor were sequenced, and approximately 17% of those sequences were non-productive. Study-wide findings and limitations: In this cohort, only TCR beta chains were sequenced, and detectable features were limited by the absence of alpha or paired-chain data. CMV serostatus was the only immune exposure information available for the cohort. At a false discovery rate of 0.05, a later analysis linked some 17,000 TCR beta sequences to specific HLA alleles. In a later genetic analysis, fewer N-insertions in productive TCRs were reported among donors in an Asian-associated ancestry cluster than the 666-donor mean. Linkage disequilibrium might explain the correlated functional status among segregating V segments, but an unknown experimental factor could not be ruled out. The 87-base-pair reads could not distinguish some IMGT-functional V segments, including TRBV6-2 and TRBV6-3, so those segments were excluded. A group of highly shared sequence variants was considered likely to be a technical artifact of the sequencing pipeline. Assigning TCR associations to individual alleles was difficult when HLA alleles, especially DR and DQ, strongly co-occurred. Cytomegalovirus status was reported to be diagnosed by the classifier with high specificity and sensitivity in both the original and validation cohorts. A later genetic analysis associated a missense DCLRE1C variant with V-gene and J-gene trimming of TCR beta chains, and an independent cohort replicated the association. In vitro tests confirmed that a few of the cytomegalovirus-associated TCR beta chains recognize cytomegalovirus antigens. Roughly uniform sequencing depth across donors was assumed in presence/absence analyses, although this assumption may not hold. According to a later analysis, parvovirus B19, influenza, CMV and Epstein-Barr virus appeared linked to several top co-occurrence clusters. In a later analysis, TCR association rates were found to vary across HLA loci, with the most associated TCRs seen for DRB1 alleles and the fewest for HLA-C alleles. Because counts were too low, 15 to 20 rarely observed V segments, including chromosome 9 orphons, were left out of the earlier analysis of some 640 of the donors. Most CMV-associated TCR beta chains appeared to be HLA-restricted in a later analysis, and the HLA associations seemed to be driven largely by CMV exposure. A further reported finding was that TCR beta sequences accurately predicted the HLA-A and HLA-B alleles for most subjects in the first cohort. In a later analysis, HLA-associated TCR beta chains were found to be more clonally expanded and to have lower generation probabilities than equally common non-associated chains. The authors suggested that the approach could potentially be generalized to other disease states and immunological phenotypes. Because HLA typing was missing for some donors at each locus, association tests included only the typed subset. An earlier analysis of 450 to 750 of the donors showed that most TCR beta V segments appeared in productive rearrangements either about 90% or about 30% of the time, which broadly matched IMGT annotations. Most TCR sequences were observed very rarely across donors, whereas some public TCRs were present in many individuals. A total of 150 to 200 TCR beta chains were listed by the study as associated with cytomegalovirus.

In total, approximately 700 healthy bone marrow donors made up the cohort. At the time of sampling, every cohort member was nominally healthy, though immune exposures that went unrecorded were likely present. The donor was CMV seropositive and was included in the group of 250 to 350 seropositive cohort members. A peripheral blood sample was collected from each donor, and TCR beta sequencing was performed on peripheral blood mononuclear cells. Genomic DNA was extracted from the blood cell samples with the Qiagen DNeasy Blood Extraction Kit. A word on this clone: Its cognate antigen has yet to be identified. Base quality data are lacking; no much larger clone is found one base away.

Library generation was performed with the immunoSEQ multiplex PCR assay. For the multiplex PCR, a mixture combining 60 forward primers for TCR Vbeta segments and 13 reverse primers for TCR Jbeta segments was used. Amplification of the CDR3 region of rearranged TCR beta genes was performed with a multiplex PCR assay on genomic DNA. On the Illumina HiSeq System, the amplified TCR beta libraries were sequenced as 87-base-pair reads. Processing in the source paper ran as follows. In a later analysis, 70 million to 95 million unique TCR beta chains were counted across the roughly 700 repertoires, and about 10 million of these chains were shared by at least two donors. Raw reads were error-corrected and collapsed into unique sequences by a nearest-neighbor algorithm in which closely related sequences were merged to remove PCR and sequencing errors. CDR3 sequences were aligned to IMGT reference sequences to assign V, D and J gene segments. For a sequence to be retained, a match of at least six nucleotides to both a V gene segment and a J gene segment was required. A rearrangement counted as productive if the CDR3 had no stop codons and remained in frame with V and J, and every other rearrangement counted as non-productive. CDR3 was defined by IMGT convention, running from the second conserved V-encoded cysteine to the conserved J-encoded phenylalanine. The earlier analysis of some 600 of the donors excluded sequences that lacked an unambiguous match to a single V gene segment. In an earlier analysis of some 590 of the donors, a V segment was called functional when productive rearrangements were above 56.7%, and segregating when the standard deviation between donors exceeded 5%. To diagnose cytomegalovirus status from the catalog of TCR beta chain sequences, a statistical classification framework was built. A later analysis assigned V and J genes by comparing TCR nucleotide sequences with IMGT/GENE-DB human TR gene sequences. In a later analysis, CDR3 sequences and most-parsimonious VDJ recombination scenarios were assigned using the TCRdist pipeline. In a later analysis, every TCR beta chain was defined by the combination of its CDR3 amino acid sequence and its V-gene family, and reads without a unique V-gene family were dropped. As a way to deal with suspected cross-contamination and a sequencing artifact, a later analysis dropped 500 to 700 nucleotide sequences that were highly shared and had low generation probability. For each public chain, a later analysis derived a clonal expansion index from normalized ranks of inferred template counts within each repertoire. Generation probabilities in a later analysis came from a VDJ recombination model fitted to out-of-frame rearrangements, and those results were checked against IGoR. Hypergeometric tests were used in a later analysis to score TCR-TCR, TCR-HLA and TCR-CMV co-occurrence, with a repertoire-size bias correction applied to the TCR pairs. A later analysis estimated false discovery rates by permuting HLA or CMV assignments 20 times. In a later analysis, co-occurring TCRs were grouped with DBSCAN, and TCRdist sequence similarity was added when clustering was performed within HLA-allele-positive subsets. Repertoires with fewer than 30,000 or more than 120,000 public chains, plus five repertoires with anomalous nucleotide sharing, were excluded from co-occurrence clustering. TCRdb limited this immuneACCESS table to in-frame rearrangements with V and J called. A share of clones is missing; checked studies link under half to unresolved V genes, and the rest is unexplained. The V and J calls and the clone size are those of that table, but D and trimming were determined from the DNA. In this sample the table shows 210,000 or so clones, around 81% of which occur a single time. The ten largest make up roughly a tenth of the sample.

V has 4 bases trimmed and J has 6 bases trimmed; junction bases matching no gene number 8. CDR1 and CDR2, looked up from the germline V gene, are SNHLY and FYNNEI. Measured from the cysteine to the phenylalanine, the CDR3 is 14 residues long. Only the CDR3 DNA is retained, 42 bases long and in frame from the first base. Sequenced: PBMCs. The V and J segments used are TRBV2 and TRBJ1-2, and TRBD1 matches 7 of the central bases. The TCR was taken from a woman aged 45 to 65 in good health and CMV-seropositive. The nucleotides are TGTGCCAGCAGTGCCACCGGGACAGCAAATGGCTACACCTTC. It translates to CASSATGTANGYTF.